Below, 13 T cell receptor beta chains from the same sample are listed, as sequenced in a study of regulatory T cells in long-lasting Graves disease. Time point specified: newly diagnosed GD, antithyroid drugs for less than 3 months. PBMCs provided the RNA from which the TCR library was made. HTBI primers from iRepertoire and Arm-PCR of CDR3 regions yielded the TCR beta libraries. TCRdb used MiXCR to reprocess the multiplex PCR reads, holding one entry per CDR3 protein. Of about 540,000 distinct CDR3 sequences listed, roughly 14% are singletons. This sample also appeared in a second study, on T cells in Graves' hyperthyroidism and ophthalmopathy.

Sequencing was performed on peripheral blood mononuclear cells (PBMCs), taken at new diagnosis, from a patient treated with antithyroid drugs. The receptors derive from a man aged 25 to 40 with Graves disease.

This clonotype has only a few counts. The gene calls are TRBV20-1 and TRBJ2-7; 7 nucleotides align to TRBD2. Germline V gene lookup returns CDR1 DFQATT and CDR2 SNEGSKA (reference sequence). The junction had 9 bases not matched to a gene; V was cut back by 6 bases and J by 4 bases. The CDR3 spans 13 residues. The CDR3 region is CSAWREREYEQYF. The CDR3 DNA is TGCAGTGCATGGCGGGAGCGGGAATACGAGCAGTACTTC.

This clonotype was seen many times. The V call is TRBV5-1, the J call TRBJ1-3; D is unresolved. V was trimmed by 1 base and J by 0 bases, leaving 11 bases between them. The CDR3 runs 16 residues. The germline V gene encodes CDR1 SGHRS and CDR2 YFSETQ. CDR3 residues: CASSLRSPDSGNTIYF. CDR3 nucleotide sequence: TGCGCCAGCAGCTTGCGTAGCCCAGACTCTGGAAACACCATATATTTT. Complete variable domain (other parts from reference TRBV5-1 and TRBJ1-3): KAGVTQTPRYLIKTRGQQVTLSCSPISGHRSVSWYQQTPGQGLQFLFEYFSETQRNKGNFPGRFSGRQFSNSRSEMNVSTLELGDSALYLCASSLRSPDSGNTIYFGEGSWLTVV.

As regards this clonotype: With a much larger clone just one base away, this may be a read error. The chain links TRBV7-8 to TRBJ1-5; maybe TRBD1 (6 bases). The CDR3 covers 14 residues. Germline lookup yields CDR1 SGHVS and CDR2 FQNEAQ. CDR3 bases: TGTGCCGGCAGCTTTCCAGGGGATCATCAGCCCCAGCATTTT. It codes for CAGSFPGDHQPQHF.

CDR3 coding DNA: TGTGCCAGCAGGCCCAGGTTCTCTGGGGCCAACGTCCTGACTTTC. Translating it yields CASRPRFSGANVLTF. The chain is built from TRBV11-1 and TRBJ2-6, with unresolved D. Germline assignment: CDR1 SGHAT and CDR2 FQDESV (reference sequence). This CDR3 has 15 residues. The germline V and J ends were trimmed by 6 bases and 0 bases, with 9 bases remaining between them.

The J gene is TRBJ2-5, the V gene TRBV28; 7 bases fit TRBD2. Looked up from germline, CDR1 is MDHEN and CDR2 is SYDVKM. The length of the CDR3 is 19 residues. The V gene end was trimmed by 6 bases and the J gene end by 3 bases; junction bases not matched to a gene: 22. The CDR3: CASSLRPTGGSWREETQYF. The CDR3, as DNA: TGTGCCAGCAGCTTACGCCCGACCGGGGGGTCCTGGAGGGAAGAGACCCAGTACTTC.

In its sample, this clonotype was seen a few times. The chain is built from TRBV11-1 and TRBJ2-1; D may be TRBD1 (8 bases). CDR3 size: 14 residues. The germline V gene encodes CDR1 SGHAT and CDR2 FQDESV (reference sequence). Trimming pared 7 bases from V and 4 bases from J, leaving 14 bases between. CDR3 amino acids: CASKLQGGYNEQFF. The CDR3 nucleotides are TGTGCCAGCAAATTACAGGGGGGGTACAATGAGCAGTTCTTC.

The gene calls are TRBV19 and TRBJ2-3, with 10 bases identical to TRBD2. This CDR3 is 13 amino acids long. Germline CDR1 and CDR2: LNHDA and SQIVND (reference sequence). After removal of 5 bases from V and 10 bases from J, the junction contained 6 bases not matched to a gene. Written as DNA, the CDR3 is TGTGCCAGTAGTTTCGGGACTAGCGCAGCGCAGTATTTT. It codes for CASSFGTSAAQYF.

There are many counts of this clonotype. The CDR3 region is CASSLGQGNSNEQFF. The CDR3 DNA sequence: TGTGCCAGCAGTTTAGGACAGGGTAATAGCAATGAGCAGTTCTTC. The chain carries TRBV28 and TRBJ2-1, with 8 bases that match TRBD1. Germline V gene sequence: CDR1 MDHEN, CDR2 SYDVKM. With V trimmed by 2 bases and J by 6 bases, 6 bases remained unmatched. The CDR3 totals 15 residues. The whole variable domain, remainder taken from reference TRBV28 and TRBJ2-1, is DVKVTQSSRYLVKRTGEKVFLECVQDMDHENMFWYRQDPGLGLRLIYFSYDVKMKEKGDIPEGYSVSREKKERFSLILESASTNQTSMYLCASSLGQGNSNEQFFGPGTRLTVL.

The chain recombines TRBV28 with TRBJ2-4; 13 bases align to TRBD2. The CDR3 is made up of 18 amino acids. J gave up 3 bases and V 6 bases, and 11 bases lay outside the gene matches. CDR1 and CDR2 (germline): MDHEN, SYDVKM. CDR3 bases: TGTGCCAGCAGCCCCGGACTAGCGGGAGAGGTCGGCAAAAACATTCAGTACTTC. This translates into CASSPGLAGEVGKNIQYF.

This clonotype was seen at least ten times. The rearrangement uses TRBV2 and TRBJ2-7; 9 bases match TRBD2. The CDR3 spans 14 residues. Germline V gene data show CDR1 as SNHLY and CDR2 as FYNNEI. J was trimmed by 4 bases and V by 5 bases; bases with no gene match: 6. CDR3 region: CASSQPGLAYEQYF. The CDR3 coding sequence is TGTGCCAGCAGTCAACCGGGACTAGCATACGAGCAGTACTTC.

This clonotype was seen more than once but under ten times. This chain connects TRBV6-2 or TRBV6-3 to TRBJ2-1; 9 nucleotides line up with TRBD2. Trimming took 5 bases from V and 11 from J; bases not matched to a gene: 7. Germline V gene data show CDR1 as MNHEY and CDR2 as SVGEGT. The CDR3 is 13 amino acids. The DNA of the CDR3 is TGTGCCAGCAGTGGGTCTAGCGGGGTAAAGCAGTTCTTC. It encodes CASSGSSGVKQFF.

This clonotype has ten or more counts. The chain links TRBV20-1 to TRBJ2-1, with 8 nucleotides matching TRBD2. Germline V gene sequence: CDR1 DFQATT, CDR2 SNEGSKA (reference sequence). The CDR3 sequence is 11 residues long. The junction had 5 bases not matched to a gene; V was cut back by 6 bases and J by 10 bases. The CDR3 DNA sequence: TGCAGTGCCGGACTAGCCGACGAGCAGTTCTTC. It yields the protein CSAGLADEQFF.

The V gene is TRBV6-1, the J gene TRBJ2-2, with no clear D. The V end lost 11 bases, the J end lost 5 bases, and 15 bases lay between the germline ends. CDR3 length: 13 residues. Germline loops: CDR1 MNHNS, CDR2 SASEGT. The DNA for the CDR3 is TGTGCCTCCAGGACCCTATCAACCGGGGAGCTGTTTTTT. This codes for CASRTLSTGELFF.